This T cell receptor (beta chain) was sequenced for a study of patients and donors after allogeneic stem cell transplantation. CDR1 is MGHDK, CDR2 SYGVNS, per germline. Trimming pared 8 bases from V and 1 base from J, leaving 3 bases between. The CDR3 spans 10 residues. TCRdb redid the calling of the RT-PCR reads with MiXCR, one entry per CDR3 protein. Found here are around 150,000 distinct CDR3 sequences, 30% to 45% of them singletons; the top ten hold about 50%. The TCR comes from a human donor who was either an allogeneic HSCT recipient or a stem cell or donor lymphocyte infusion donor (not recorded which). It is not recorded whose cells these are; they may come from a transplant donor. The gene calls are TRBV25-1 and TRBJ2-7; D uncertain. The sequencing sample was made of blood, either unsorted or a sorted T cell fraction (not recorded which). The CDR3 DNA reads as TGTGCCAGCGGTTCCTACGAGCAGTACTTC. Protein: CASGSYEQYF.